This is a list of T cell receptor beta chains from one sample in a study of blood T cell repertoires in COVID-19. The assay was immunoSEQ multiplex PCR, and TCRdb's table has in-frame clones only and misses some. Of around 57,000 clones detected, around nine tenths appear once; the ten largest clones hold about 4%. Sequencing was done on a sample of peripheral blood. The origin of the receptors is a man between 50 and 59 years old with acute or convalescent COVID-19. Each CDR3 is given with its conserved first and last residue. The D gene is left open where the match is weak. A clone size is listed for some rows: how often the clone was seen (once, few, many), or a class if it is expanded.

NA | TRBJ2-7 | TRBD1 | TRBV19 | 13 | CASSMRQGIEQYF | TGTGCCAGTAGTATGAGACAGGGTATCGAGCAGTACTTC
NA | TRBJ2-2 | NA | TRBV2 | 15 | CASIRSQGHTGELFF | TGTGCCAGCATTCGAAGCCAGGGTCATACCGGGGAGCTGTTTTTT
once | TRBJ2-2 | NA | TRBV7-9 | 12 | CASTASGGELFF | TGTGCCAGCACGGCTTCAGGCGGGGAGCTGTTTTTT
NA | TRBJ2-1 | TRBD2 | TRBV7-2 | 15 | CASSSGRASYNEQFF | TGTGCCAGCAGCTCCGGGAGGGCCTCCTACAATGAGCAGTTCTTC
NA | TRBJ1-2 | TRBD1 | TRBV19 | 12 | CASSDRGRGYTF | TGTGCCAGTAGTGACAGGGGGCGAGGCTACACCTTC
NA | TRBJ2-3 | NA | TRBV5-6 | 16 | CASSRIPTAGTDTQYF | TGTGCCAGCAGCAGAATCCCTACAGCGGGCACAGATACGCAGTATTTT
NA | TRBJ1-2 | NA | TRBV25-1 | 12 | CASSESLRGYTF | TGTGCCAGCAGTGAATCGCTGAGGGGCTACACCTTC
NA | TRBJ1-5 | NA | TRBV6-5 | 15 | CASTPGKGGDQPQHF | TGTGCCAGCACCCCGGGGAAGGGCGGGGATCAGCCCCAGCATTTT
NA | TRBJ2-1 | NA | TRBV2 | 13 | CASSELGTNEQFF | TGTGCCAGCAGTGAGCTAGGAACCAATGAGCAGTTCTTC
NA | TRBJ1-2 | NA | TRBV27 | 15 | CASSLIPGQGGGYTF | TGTGCCAGCAGTTTAATTCCCGGGCAGGGTGGTGGCTACACCTTC
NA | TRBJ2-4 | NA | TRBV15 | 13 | CATSGGLGNIQYF | TGTGCCACCAGCGGGGGCTTGGGCAACATTCAGTACTTC
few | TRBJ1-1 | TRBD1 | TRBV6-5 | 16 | CASSYVGRGLNTEAFF | TGTGCCAGCAGTTACGTGGGCAGGGGGCTGAACACTGAAGCTTTCTTT
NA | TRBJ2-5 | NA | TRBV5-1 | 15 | CASSLGVQTQETQYF | TGCGCCAGCAGCTTGGGAGTCCAGACTCAAGAGACCCAGTACTTC
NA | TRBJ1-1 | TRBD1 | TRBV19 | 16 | CASSPQLTGGNTEAFF | TGTGCCAGTAGTCCACAATTAACAGGGGGGAACACTGAAGCTTTCTTT
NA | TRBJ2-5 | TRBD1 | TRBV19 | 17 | CASSIGAQGAPKETQYF | TGTGCCAGTAGTATAGGGGCACAGGGGGCCCCCAAAGAGACCCAGTACTTC
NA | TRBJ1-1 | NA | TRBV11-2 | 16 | CASSLFPSQGYTEAFF | TGTGCCAGCAGCTTATTCCCATCACAGGGATACACTGAAGCTTTCTTT
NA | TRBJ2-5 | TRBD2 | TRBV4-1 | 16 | CASSLRLAGGQETQYF | TGCGCCAGCAGCCTCCGACTAGCGGGAGGTCAAGAGACCCAGTACTTC
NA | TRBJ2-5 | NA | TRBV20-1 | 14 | CSASTRHRAETQYF | TGCAGTGCTAGTACCCGCCACAGGGCAGAGACCCAGTACTTC
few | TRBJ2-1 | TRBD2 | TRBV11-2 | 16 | CASSYGLAGGSNEQFF | TGTGCCAGCAGCTACGGACTAGCGGGAGGAAGCAATGAGCAGTTCTTC
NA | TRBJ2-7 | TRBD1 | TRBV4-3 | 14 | CASSPGTGTYEQYF | TGCGCCAGCAGCCCCGGGACAGGAACCTACGAGCAGTACTTC
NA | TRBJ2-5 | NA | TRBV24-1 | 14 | CATSPRVPGETQYF | TGTGCCACCAGTCCCAGGGTCCCCGGGGAGACCCAGTACTTC
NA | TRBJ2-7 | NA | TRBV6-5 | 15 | CASRPSGLPPYEQYF | TGTGCCAGCAGGCCGAGCGGACTCCCGCCCTACGAGCAGTACTTC
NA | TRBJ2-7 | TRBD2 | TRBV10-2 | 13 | CASSGLAGEREYF | TGCGCCAGCAGTGGACTAGCTGGGGAGAGGGAGTACTTC
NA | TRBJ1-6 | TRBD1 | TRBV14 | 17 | CASSPRTGGSYNSPLHF | TGTGCCAGCAGCCCGAGGACAGGGGGCTCCTATAATTCACCCCTCCACTTT
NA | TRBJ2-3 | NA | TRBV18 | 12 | CASSPYTDTQYF | TGTGCCAGCTCACCCTATACCGATACGCAGTATTTT
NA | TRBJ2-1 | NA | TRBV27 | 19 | CASSFFASLGSGTYNEQFF | TGTGCCAGCAGTTTTTTCGCCAGTTTGGGGAGTGGGACCTACAATGAGCAGTTCTTC
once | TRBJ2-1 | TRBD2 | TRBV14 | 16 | CASSPLAGGSYNEQFF | TGTGCCAGCAGCCCGCTGGCGGGGGGCTCCTACAATGAGCAGTTCTTC
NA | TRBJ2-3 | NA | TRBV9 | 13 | CASSEGLRDTQYF | TGTGCCAGCAGCGAGGGGTTGAGAGATACGCAGTATTTT
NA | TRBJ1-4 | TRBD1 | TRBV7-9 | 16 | CASSLLTGTGTEKLFF | TGTGCCAGCAGCTTATTAACCGGGACAGGTACCGAAAAACTGTTTTTT